This TCR beta chain was identified during a study of T cell responses to AZD1222 COVID-19 vaccine. Study context: Second-dose intervals near 4 or 12 weeks were combined. Findings and limits, study-wide: Most donors were white British and more were female, and clonal diversity was possibly underestimated. No day 14 peak samples; only post-peak repertoires were characterized.

Between the trimmed V and J ends, which lost 11 bases and 0 bases, there was a span of 15 bases. Germline CDR1 MNHEY, CDR2 SVGAGI. The CDR3 length is 14 residues. In regard to this clone: The antigen is unknown.

Measured with immunoSEQ multiplex PCR; TCRdb has only the in-frame clones, and not every one. The sample contains around 190,000 clones, around nine tenths of which appear only once. The sample in question was peripheral blood, obtained on day 0 of AZD1222 vaccination. The clonotype originates from an adult in good health. The chain is built from TRBV6-5 and TRBJ2-3, with D perhaps TRBD1 (6 bases). CDR3 sequence: CALRETGSTDTQYF. CDR3 DNA: TGTGCCCTCAGGGAGACAGGCAGCACAGATACGCAGTATTTT.